A single TCR beta chain is shown here with its context. Antigen: not known. V dropped 2 bases and J dropped 0 bases, with 4 bases sitting between them. The germline gives CDR1 MNHEY, CDR2 SVGAGI. The CDR3 is 14 residues long. Beta-chain TCR CDR3 regions were amplified from RNA transcripts. HTBI-primed first-round RT-PCR preceded second-round multiplex PCR. One entry per CDR3 protein results from TCRdb running MiXCR on the multiplex PCR reads. This sample yields about 500,000 distinct CDR3 sequences, of which about an eighth are seen a single time; 9.5% to 10% belongs to the top ten. Diagnosis used clinical symptoms, serum thyroxine, TRAb, thyroid ultrasound and orbital computed tomography. These data are taken from a study of Graves' ophthalmopathy and Graves' hyperthyroidism. Notes on the study in general: A majority of expanded thyroid clonotypes exceeding 0.001 frequency were likewise present in blood. With just under 71% sensitivity and approximately 72% specificity, the model predicted ophthalmopathy progression. In separating ophthalmopathy from stable hyperthyroidism, a 13-signature model achieved 87.88% sensitivity and 81.08% specificity.

Sample: blood. This TCR was sampled from a woman in her twenties or thirties with Graves' ophthalmopathy. The chain links TRBV6-5 to TRBJ2-2; the D is unclear. The CDR3 DNA reads as TGTGCCAGCAGTTACGAAACGAACACCGGGGAGCTGTTTTTT. Translating gives CASSYETNTGELFF.